This TCR beta chain was captured by sequencing in a study of human CD8 memory T cell subsets. Each subset gave duplicate vials of approximately 150,000 sorted CD8+ T cells for RNA. Making the TCR beta libraries relied on UMI-labeled 5' RACE. TCRdb reanalyzed the 5' RACE reads and collapses them to one entry per CDR3 protein, without DNA. The sample features about 20,000 distinct CDR3 sequences, with 5% to 6% in its top ten. This CDR3 contains 14 residues. CDR1 and CDR2 from the germline V gene are LNHNV and YYDKDF (reference sequence). The sample comprised CD8+ T cells from PBMCs. The rearrangement links TRBV15 to TRBJ2-5. This clonotype originated in a human donor in good health. The CDR3 sequence is CATSSVTSQETQYF.